The source of this T cell receptor (beta chain) is a study of blood T cell repertoires in COVID-19. On the study more broadly: Samples came from the United States, Italy and Spain, spanning acute and convalescent COVID-19. The cDNA or gDNA used as material had been derived from T cells, B-cell-depleted T cells, or PBMCs.

The CDR3 runs to 15 residues. Trimming cost V 2 bases and J 1 base, with 12 bases left between them. The germline V gene has CDR1 SGHRS and CDR2 YFSETQ. Original processing notes: Using reference gene primer amplification, nucleated cell counts were estimated. Produced via immunoSEQ multiplex PCR; TCRdb's table is partial and in-frame only. V and J calls and clone size are given by that table; D and trimming were obtained from the DNA. In the table there are around 250,000 clones, about four fifths of which are singletons. The sequencing sample was made of peripheral blood. The source is a man older than 75 with acute or convalescent COVID-19. V and J are TRBV5-1 and TRBJ2-5, with D hard to call. This CDR3 reads CASSFWLRSQETQYF. CDR3 coding DNA: TGCGCCAGCAGCTTCTGGTTGAGATCCCAAGAGACCCAGTACTTC.